This record looks at one T cell receptor (beta chain) sequence and its context. Its antigen is unknown. No clone much larger than this one lies a single base away; base qualities are absent. The source of the sample is a study of brain T cells in children with intractable seizures (dated by TCRdb to about 2021). In the study overall: Resected brain tissue from about 50 pediatric epilepsy surgery cases was first screened for immune gene transcripts using a NanoString immunology panel. Among the roughly twelve selected surgery cases, eight also had pre-surgery blood sequenced, leaving four with brain tissue only. General findings and caveats noted by the study authors: Because sequencing depth was different between pre-surgery and post-surgery blood, clones absent from the pre-surgery sample may reflect undersampling. Viral specificity was inferred only from CDR3 sequence similarity, and patients' HCMV serostatus was unknown.

The time point label, read with the paper, signifies: resected brain tissue, or blood drawn just prior to surgery. Surgery cases with the highest brain T cell transcript signatures were selected for TCR beta chain sequencing of brain tissue and, where available, blood. Prior to surgery, the patients had been treated with at least one anti-epileptic drug. The TCR-sequenced patients were children whose drug-resistant epilepsy was caused by tuberous sclerosis complex, focal cortical dysplasia, Rasmussen encephalitis or hemimegalencephaly. Blood samples were drawn just before the epilepsy surgery. The Monarch genomic DNA purification kit was used to extract bulk genomic DNA from unsorted brain tissue and whole blood. TCR beta chain sequences were generated from genomic DNA using the immunoSEQ assay. Under the source paper's analysis protocol: CDR3 sequences not starting with the conserved framework cysteine at position 104 were manually removed. To get clonality, the normalized Shannon's Diversity Index was subtracted from one, giving values from 0 (maximal diversity) to 1 (oligoclonal). Chi-squared comparison-of-proportions tests assessed whether the same CDR3 differed in frequency between samples, such as brain versus blood. Public clonotypes were identified through searches of immuneACCESS, and similarity to known antiviral clonotypes was evaluated with the VDJdb browser. TCRdb mirrors the immuneACCESS table, restricted to in-frame sequences. Some clones are absent from its copies; in checked studies, under half trace to an unresolved V gene, and the reason for the others is unknown. The DNA was the basis for D and trimming; V, J and clone size are from that table. Across this sample there are about 80,000 clones, with about 90% seen only once. The ten largest clones represent approximately 24% of the sample.

The source was peripheral blood, collected at surgery. This clonotype originated in a girl aged 2-10 years with Rasmussen encephalitis and intractable seizures.

The nucleotides are TGTGCCAGCAGTTTAGGGCAGGGTAGGGATGGCAATCAGCCCCAGCATTTT. It is translated as CASSLGQGRDGNQPQHF. The V and J genes are TRBV28 and TRBJ1-5; the D gene is perhaps TRBD1, from 5 matching bases. Based on the germline V gene, the CDR1 and CDR2 sequences are MDHEN and SYDVKM. The CDR3 measures 17 amino acids from cysteine to phenylalanine. Of all the DNA, just the CDR3 is kept, 51 bases in frame from base 1. Deletion took 2 bases off V and 2 bases off J, with a span of 16 bases between the germline ends.